Listed below are T cell receptor beta chains from one sample, sequenced in a study of T cells in Graves' hyperthyroidism and ophthalmopathy. TCRdb re-called the multiplex PCR reads with MiXCR, one entry per CDR3 protein. The sample yields 530,000 or so distinct CDR3 sequences, more than 45% seen once. The sample taken for sequencing was peripheral blood or thyroid tissue (not recorded which). These receptors all stem from a woman younger than 35 with Graves' hyperthyroidism. CDR3s include the opening cysteine and the closing phenylalanine or tryptophan. The order of the fields is clone size, D gene, J gene, V gene, CDR3 protein, CDR3 DNA. A D gene is named only where the DNA matches it firmly. Some rows mark clone size as missing; the rest say once, few, many or name a class of expanded clone.

size: many; D: .; J: TRBJ2-7; V: TRBV7-2; CDR3: CASSLFGRNSYEQYF; DNA: TGTGCCAGCAGCTTATTTGGACGCAACTCCTACGAGCAGTACTTC
size: once; D: .; J: TRBJ1-6; V: TRBV12-3/TRBV12-4; CDR3: CASSLSGLNGSPLHF; DNA: TGTGCCAGCAGTTTAAGCGGGTTGAACGGTTCACCCCTCCACTTT
size: once; D: TRBD1; J: TRBJ2-6; V: TRBV7-8; CDR3: CASSFGQGAAGANVLTF; DNA: TGTGCCAGCAGCTTCGGACAGGGGGCGGCTGGGGCCAACGTCCTGACTTTC
size: once; D: .; J: TRBJ2-7; V: TRBV7-8; CDR3: CASSLDRGAEQYF; DNA: TGTGCCAGCAGCTTAGATCGAGGAGCCGAGCAGTACTTC
size: many; D: .; J: TRBJ1-2; V: TRBV20-1; CDR3: CSARDSGGGVNGYTF; DNA: TGCAGTGCTAGAGATTCTGGGGGCGGCGTTAATGGCTACACCTTC
size: .; D: .; J: TRBJ1-1; V: TRBV7-9; CDR3: CASSSPPAGRVTEAFF; DNA: TGTGCCAGCAGCTCACCACCGGCAGGCAGGGTCACTGAAGCTTTCTTT
size: many; D: .; J: TRBJ1-5; V: TRBV19; CDR3: CASSREFSNQPQHF; DNA: TGTGCCAGTAGTAGGGAATTTAGCAATCAGCCCCAGCATTTT
size: many; D: TRBD1; J: TRBJ2-2; V: TRBV2; CDR3: CASSAPGQVAGELFF; DNA: TGTGCCAGCAGTGCACCGGGACAGGTGGCCGGGGAGCTGTTTTTT
size: many; D: .; J: TRBJ2-7; V: TRBV11-2; CDR3: CASSPTGDEQYF; DNA: TGTGCCAGCAGCCCGACGGGGGATGAGCAGTACTTC
size: many; D: .; J: TRBJ2-7; V: TRBV7-2; CDR3: CASSLDLAPYEQYF; DNA: TGTGCCAGCAGCTTAGACCTAGCCCCCTACGAGCAGTACTTC
size: many; D: TRBD1; J: TRBJ1-3; V: TRBV29-1; CDR3: CSVGGTAGNTIYF; DNA: TGCAGCGTTGGGGGGACAGCTGGAAACACCATATATTTT
size: .; D: .; J: TRBJ1-2; V: TRBV5-4; CDR3: CASSSRTMDGYTF; DNA: TGTGCCAGCAGCTCCCGGACAATGGATGGCTACACCTTC
size: .; D: .; J: TRBJ1-2; V: TRBV7-2; CDR3: CASSAGQINYGYTF; DNA: TGTGCCAGCAGCGCAGGACAGATTAACTATGGCTACACCTTC
size: .; D: .; J: TRBJ2-5; V: TRBV20-1; CDR3: CSARRVAGAGQETQYF; DNA: TGCAGTGCTAGAAGGGTGGCAGGGGCTGGACAAGAGACCCAGTACTTC
size: .; D: .; J: TRBJ1-2; V: TRBV7-8; CDR3: CASSGRTSSRYTF; DNA: TGTGCCAGCAGCGGGCGGACAAGCTCCCGCTACACCTTC